This paragraph reports one T cell receptor beta chain. The antigen it recognizes is unknown. Mismatch with germline at one junction end may stem from a read error. This entry belongs to a study of cytomegalovirus exposure and HLA in healthy donors (dated by TCRdb to between 2016 and 2019). The study in broad terms: In an earlier analysis of around 540 of the donors, 276 Gb of sequence data and 117 million unique TCR beta sequences from approximately 180 million T cells were reported. About 300 gigabases of sequencing data and approximately 91 million unique TCR sequences made up an early release that covered several hundred HLA-typed donors. Among the roughly 400 genotyped donors, approximately 81% belonged to the genetic ancestry cluster associated with self-reported Caucasian donors. The aim of the study was to test whether cataloging public T cell receptors could identify signatures of past pathogen exposure. The study used immunosequencing to profile the T cell repertoires of around 600 subjects and linked those repertoires to cytomegalovirus serostatus. A separate validation cohort of roughly 130 different subjects was used in addition to the roughly 720-subject first cohort. The study combined high-throughput TCR immunosequencing, statistical association of individual TCRs with disease status, and machine learning to predict cytomegalovirus infection status. A later analysis re-analyzed previously published TCR beta repertoires from 666 donors and added high-resolution HLA genotyping to study TCR occurrence patterns. The later analysis used no new phenotypic data to find candidate immune exposures, relying instead on TCR beta sequences and their occurrence across donors. An earlier analysis of approximately 500 of the donors applied high-throughput TCR beta sequencing to assess whether each TCR beta V gene segment acted as functional or pseudogenic. Alongside the repertoire data, information on donor age, sex, ethnicity and CMV serostatus was compiled. Genome-wide SNP genotypes for about 65% of the roughly 670 donors were used in a later genetic analysis, which treated that subset as a discovery cohort. All discovery cohort repertoires had been generated using a single sequencing platform. Class I and class II HLA loci were covered by the typing at four-digit resolution. The number of donors typed differed by locus, with about 629-630 for A, B, C, DRB1 and DQB1, around 500 for DQA1, 606 for DPA1, and around 450 for DPB1. Roughly 5 DR-DQ haplotypes were handled as single units for association and clustering, since linkage in the cohort was strong. Across around 400 genotyped donors of the cohort, an average of roughly 230,000 unique TCR beta nucleotide sequences per donor were sequenced, and approximately 17% of those sequences were non-productive. Results and caveats for the whole study, not just this receptor: The sequencing pipeline was judged likely to have produced a cluster of highly shared sequence variants as a technical artifact. Compared with the approximately 720-donor mean, donors in an Asian-associated ancestry cluster had fewer N-insertions in productive TCRs, according to a later genetic analysis. The study gave a list of more than 150 TCR beta chains associated with cytomegalovirus. When HLA alleles, especially DR and DQ, strongly co-occurred, attributing TCR associations to individual alleles was difficult. Linkage disequilibrium might explain the correlated functional status among segregating V segments, but an unknown experimental factor could not be excluded. Broadly in line with IMGT annotations, most TCR beta V segments showed up in productive rearrangements about 87% or about 30% of the time in an earlier analysis of about 500 of the donors. In a later analysis, several top co-occurrence clusters were reported to appear linked to parvovirus B19, influenza, CMV and Epstein-Barr virus. Some IMGT-functional V segments, including TRBV6-2 and TRBV6-3, could not be distinguished by the 87-base-pair reads and were therefore excluded. Immune exposure information for the cohort was limited to CMV serostatus. A further reported finding was that TCR beta sequences accurately predicted the HLA-A and HLA-B alleles for most subjects in the first cohort. Presence/absence analyses assumed roughly uniform sequencing depth across donors, an assumption that may not hold. Because HLA typing was missing for some donors at each locus, association tests included only the typed subset. According to a later analysis, TCR association rates differed among HLA loci, with DRB1 alleles showing the most associated TCRs and HLA-C alleles showing the fewest. The cohort was sequenced for TCR beta chains only, and without alpha or paired-chain data the features that could be detected were limited. It was suggested by the authors that the approach could potentially be generalized to other disease states and immunological phenotypes. A later analysis associated about 17,000 TCR beta sequences with specific HLA alleles at a false discovery rate of 0.05. V-gene and J-gene trimming of TCR beta chains was associated with a missense DCLRE1C variant in a later genetic analysis, and the association was replicated in an independent cohort. A few of the identified cytomegalovirus-associated TCR beta chains were confirmed in vitro to be specific for cytomegalovirus antigens. In a later analysis, most CMV-associated TCR beta chains were found to appear HLA-restricted, with HLA associations seemingly driven largely by CMV exposure. Across donors, most TCR sequences were observed very rarely, whereas some public TCRs were present in many individuals. A later analysis found that HLA-associated TCR beta chains were more clonally expanded and had lower generation probabilities than equally common non-associated chains. Because counts were too low, more than 15 rarely observed V segments, including chromosome 9 orphons, were left out of the earlier analysis of approximately 500 of the donors. The classifier was reported to diagnose cytomegalovirus status with high specificity and sensitivity in both the original and validation cohorts.

Receptor amplification or capture employed the immunoSEQ multiplex PCR assay. For the multiplex PCR, a mixture combining 60 forward primers for TCR Vbeta segments and 13 reverse primers for TCR Jbeta segments was used. Amplification of the CDR3 region of rearranged TCR beta genes was performed with a multiplex PCR assay on genomic DNA. The Illumina HiSeq System was used to sequence the amplified TCR beta libraries as 87-base-pair reads. The authors processed their data as follows. A later analysis counted approximately 74 million unique TCR beta chains across the 640 or so repertoires, and roughly 10 million of these chains were shared by at least two donors. Raw reads were error-corrected and collapsed into unique sequences by a nearest-neighbor algorithm in which closely related sequences were merged to remove PCR and sequencing errors. Alignment of CDR3 sequences to IMGT reference sequences was used to assign V, D and J gene segments. For a sequence to be retained, at least a six-nucleotide match to both a V gene segment and a J gene segment was required. Rearrangements were classified as productive when the CDR3 lacked stop codons and remained in frame with V and J, and all other rearrangements were classified as non-productive. CDR3 was defined according to IMGT convention as the region running from the second conserved V-encoded cysteine to the conserved J-encoded phenylalanine. Sequences without an unambiguous match to a single V gene segment were excluded from the earlier analysis of almost 600 of the donors. In an earlier analysis of approximately 590 of the donors, V segments were called functional above 56.7% productive rearrangements and were called segregating when the between-donor standard deviation exceeded 5%. To diagnose cytomegalovirus status from the catalog of TCR beta chain sequences, a statistical classification framework was built. In a later analysis, V and J genes were assigned by comparing TCR nucleotide sequences against IMGT/GENE-DB human TR gene sequences. In a later analysis, CDR3 sequences and most-parsimonious VDJ recombination scenarios were assigned using the TCRdist pipeline. In a later analysis, every TCR beta chain was defined by the combination of its CDR3 amino acid sequence and its V-gene family, and reads without a unique V-gene family were dropped. As a way to deal with suspected cross-contamination and a sequencing artifact, a later analysis dropped 450 to 600 nucleotide sequences that were highly shared and had low generation probability. A later analysis calculated a clonal expansion index for each public chain from normalized within-repertoire ranks of inferred template counts. In a later analysis, generation probabilities were computed using a VDJ recombination model fitted to out-of-frame rearrangements, and the results were checked against IGoR. A later analysis scored TCR-TCR, TCR-HLA and TCR-CMV co-occurrence with hypergeometric tests, applying a repertoire-size bias correction to TCR pairs. False discovery rates were estimated in a later analysis by permuting HLA or CMV assignments 20 times. In a later analysis, co-occurring TCRs were grouped with DBSCAN, and TCRdist sequence similarity was added when clustering was performed within HLA-allele-positive subsets. Repertoires with fewer than 30,000 or more than 120,000 public chains were left out of co-occurrence clustering, as were four to six repertoires with anomalous nucleotide sharing. Sourced from immuneACCESS, this table was stored by TCRdb with only in-frame sequences that have V and J called. A share of the clones is absent; for the studies checked, an unresolved V gene accounts for under half, and the remainder has no known explanation. V and J calls and clone size come straight from that table; D and trimming were deduced from the DNA. The table for this sample lists about 160,000 clones. The top ten clonotypes cover roughly 1.9% of the sample.

The cohort comprised 666 healthy bone marrow donors. At the time of sampling, all cohort members were nominally healthy, though unrecorded immune exposures were likely present. The donor tested CMV seronegative and was one of the 352 seronegative cohort members. Every donor gave a peripheral blood sample, and the peripheral blood mononuclear cells from that sample were used for TCR beta sequencing. Genomic DNA extraction from the blood cell samples was performed with the Qiagen DNeasy Blood Extraction Kit. The germline V gene specifies SGHVS as CDR1 and FNYEAQ as CDR2. The CDR3, from cysteine to phenylalanine, totals 17 residues. The entry retains the CDR3 DNA only, 51 bases that are in frame from base 1.

Material for sequencing was PBMCs. This TCR derives from a man aged 25 to 45 in good health and CMV-seronegative. The chain was built from TRBV7-6 and TRBJ1-4; the D gene is possibly TRBD1, with 5 bases matching. Here is the DNA: TGTGCCAGCAGCTTATTAGAGTTTGGGGGGATTAATGAAAAACTGCTTTTT. This codes for CASSLLEFGGINEKLLF.